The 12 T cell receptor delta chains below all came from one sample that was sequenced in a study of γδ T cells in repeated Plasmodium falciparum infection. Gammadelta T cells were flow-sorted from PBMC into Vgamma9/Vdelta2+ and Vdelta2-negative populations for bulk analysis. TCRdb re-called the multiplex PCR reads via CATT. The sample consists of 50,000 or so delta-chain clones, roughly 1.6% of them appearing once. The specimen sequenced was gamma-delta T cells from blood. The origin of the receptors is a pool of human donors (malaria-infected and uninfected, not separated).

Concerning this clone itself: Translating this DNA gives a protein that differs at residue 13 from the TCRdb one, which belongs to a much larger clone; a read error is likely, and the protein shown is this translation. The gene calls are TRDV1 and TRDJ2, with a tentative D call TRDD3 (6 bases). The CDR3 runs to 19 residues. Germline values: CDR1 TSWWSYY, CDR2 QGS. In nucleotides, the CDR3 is TGTGCTCTTGGGGAACGGGAATGGGGGGGCCCCTCTTTCACAGCACAACTCTTCTTT. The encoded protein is CALGEREWGGPSFTAQLFF.

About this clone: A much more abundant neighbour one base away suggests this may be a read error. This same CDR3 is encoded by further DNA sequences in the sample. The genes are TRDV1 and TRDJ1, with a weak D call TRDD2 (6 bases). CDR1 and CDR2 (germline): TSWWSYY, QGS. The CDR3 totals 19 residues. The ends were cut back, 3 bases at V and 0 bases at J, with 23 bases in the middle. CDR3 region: CALGDPGLPDRSYTDKLIF. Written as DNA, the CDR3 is TGTGCTCTTGGGGATCCCGGCCTTCCAGACAGGTCGTACACCGATAAACTCATCTTT.

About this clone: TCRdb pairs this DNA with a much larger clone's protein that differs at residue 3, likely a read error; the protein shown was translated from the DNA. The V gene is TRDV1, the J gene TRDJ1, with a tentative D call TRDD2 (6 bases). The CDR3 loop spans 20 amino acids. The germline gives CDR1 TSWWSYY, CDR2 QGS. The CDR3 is CAIGESYAPFGLLYTDKLIF. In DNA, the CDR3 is TGTGCTATTGGGGAATCCTACGCCCCCTTCGGACTGCTGTACACCGATAAACTCATCTTT.

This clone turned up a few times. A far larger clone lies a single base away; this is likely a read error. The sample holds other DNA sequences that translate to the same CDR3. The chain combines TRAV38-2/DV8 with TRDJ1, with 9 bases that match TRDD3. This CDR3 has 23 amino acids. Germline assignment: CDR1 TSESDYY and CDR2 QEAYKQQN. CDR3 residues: CAYRSAFISWGMLAPPYTDKLIF. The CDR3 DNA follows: TGTGCTTATAGGAGCGCGTTCATCTCCTGGGGGATGCTCGCCCCCCCTTACACCGATAAGCTCATCTTT.

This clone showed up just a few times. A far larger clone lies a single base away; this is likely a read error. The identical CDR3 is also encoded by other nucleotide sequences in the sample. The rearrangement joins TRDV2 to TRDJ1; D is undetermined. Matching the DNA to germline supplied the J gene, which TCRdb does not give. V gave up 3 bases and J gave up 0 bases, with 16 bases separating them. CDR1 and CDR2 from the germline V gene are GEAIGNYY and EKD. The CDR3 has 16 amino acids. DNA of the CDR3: TGTGCCTGTGACCCTCCGCGCACAGTGTACACCGATAAACTCATCTTT. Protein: CACDPPRTVYTDKLIF.

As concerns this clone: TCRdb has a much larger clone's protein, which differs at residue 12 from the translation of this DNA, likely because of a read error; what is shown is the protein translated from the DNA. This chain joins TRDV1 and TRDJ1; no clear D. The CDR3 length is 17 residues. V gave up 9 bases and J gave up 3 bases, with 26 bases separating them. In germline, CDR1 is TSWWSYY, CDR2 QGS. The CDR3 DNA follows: TGTGCTCTCCGGTGGGTGTCCACGAAAAAGTACGCCGATAAACTCATCTTT. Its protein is CALRWVSTKKYADKLIF.

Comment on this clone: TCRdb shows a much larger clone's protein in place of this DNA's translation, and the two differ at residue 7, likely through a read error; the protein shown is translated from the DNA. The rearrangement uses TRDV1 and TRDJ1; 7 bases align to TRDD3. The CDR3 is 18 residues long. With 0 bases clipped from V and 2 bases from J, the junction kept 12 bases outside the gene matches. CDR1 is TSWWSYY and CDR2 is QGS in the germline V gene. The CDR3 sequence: CALGELPPILGWTDKLIF. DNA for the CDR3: TGTGCTCTTGGGGAACTCCCCCCGATACTGGGGTGGACCGATAAACTCATCTTT.

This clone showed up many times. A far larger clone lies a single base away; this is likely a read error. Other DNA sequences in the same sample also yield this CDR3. In nucleotides, the CDR3 is TGTGCTCTTGGGCTCAGGAGAGGGGGATACTTGTACACCGACAAACTCATCTTT. Residues: CALGLRRGGYLYTDKLIF. This rearrangement joins TRDV1 to TRDJ1; 9 nucleotides agree with TRDD3. The J gene, missing from TCRdb, was assigned here through DNA to germline matching. Germline lookup yields CDR1 TSWWSYY and CDR2 QGS. The CDR3 consists of 18 residues.

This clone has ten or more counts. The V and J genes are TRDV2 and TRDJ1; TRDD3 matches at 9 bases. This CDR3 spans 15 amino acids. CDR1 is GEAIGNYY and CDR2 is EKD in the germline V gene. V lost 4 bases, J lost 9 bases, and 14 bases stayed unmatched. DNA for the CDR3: TGTGCCTGTGAGAAACTGGGGGACGTCGTCAGGCAACTCATCTTT. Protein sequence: CACEKLGDVVRQLIF.

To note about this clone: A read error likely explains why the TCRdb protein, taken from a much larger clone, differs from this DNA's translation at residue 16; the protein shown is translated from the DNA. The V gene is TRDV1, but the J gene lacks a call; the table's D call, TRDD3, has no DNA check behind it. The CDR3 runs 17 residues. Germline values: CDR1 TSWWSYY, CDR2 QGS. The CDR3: CALGWGNTLQYTDKLTF. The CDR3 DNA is TGTGCTCTTGGCTGGGGGAACACCCTTCAGTACACCGATAAACTCACCTTT.

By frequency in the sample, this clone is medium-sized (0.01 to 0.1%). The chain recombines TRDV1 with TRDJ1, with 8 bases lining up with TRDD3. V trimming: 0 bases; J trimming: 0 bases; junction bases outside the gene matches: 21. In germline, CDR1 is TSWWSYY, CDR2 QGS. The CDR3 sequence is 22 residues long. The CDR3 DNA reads TGTGCTCTTGGGGAACTCGACTACGCCTCGGGGATACTCACACCTTACACCGATAAACTCATCTTT. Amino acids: CALGELDYASGILTPYTDKLIF.

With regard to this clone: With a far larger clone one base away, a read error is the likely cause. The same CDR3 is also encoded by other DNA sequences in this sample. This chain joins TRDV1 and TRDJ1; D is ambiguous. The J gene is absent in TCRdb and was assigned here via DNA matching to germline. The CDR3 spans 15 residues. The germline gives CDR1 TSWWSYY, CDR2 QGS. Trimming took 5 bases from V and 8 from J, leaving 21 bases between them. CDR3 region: CALGLSPTATVKLIF. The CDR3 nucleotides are TGTGCTCTTGGGCTTAGCCCCACCGCTACCGTCAAACTCATCTTT.